This note documents a single TCR beta chain sequence. The antigen remains unidentified. PCR employed 60 Vbeta and 13 Jbeta primers. Clones were read by immunoSEQ multiplex PCR, and TCRdb kept only the in-frame ones, dropping some. The sample gives about 160,000 clones, approximately 70% of which show up once; less than 8.5% is in the top ten. These data belong to a study of cytomegalovirus exposure and HLA in healthy donors. Study observations and caveats: Three CMV-associated chains proved CMV antigen-specific in vitro.

The V gene's germline CDR1 is SGHRS and CDR2 YFSETQ. The J segment lost 3 bases and the V segment lost 0 bases, leaving 3 bases of the junction unmatched. CDR3 length: 16 amino acids. This clonotype originated in a man in his forties in good health and CMV-seropositive. The chain recombines TRBV5-1 with TRBJ2-1; TRBD1 matches at 10 bases. Sequencing input: PBMCs. The CDR3 is CASSLDGQGVYNEQFF. The CDR3 nucleotides are TGCGCCAGCAGCTTGGACGGACAGGGGGTCTACAATGAGCAGTTCTTC. Full variable domain (rest looked up from reference TRBV5-1 and TRBJ2-1): KAGVTQTPRYLIKTRGQQVTLSCSPISGHRSVSWYQQTPGQGLQFLFEYFSETQRNKGNFPGRFSGRQFSNSRSEMNVSTLELGDSALYLCASSLDGQGVYNEQFFGPGTRLTVL.